These 17 T cell receptor beta chains were all obtained from the same sample, sequenced in a study of blood T cell repertoires in COVID-19. TCRdb's copy holds only in-frame clones and misses some; the assay was immunoSEQ multiplex PCR. Among fewer than 200,000 clones listed, about 89% were seen once. Sequencing was done on a sample of peripheral blood. These TCRs come from a man between 18 and 29 years old who had recovered from COVID-19.

The chain carries TRBV6-5 and TRBJ1-2; D possibly corresponds to TRBD1 (6 bases). This CDR3 has 13 residues. Trimming pared 8 bases from V and 11 bases from J, leaving 21 bases between. The germline V gene has CDR1 MNHEY and CDR2 SVGAGI. CDR3 DNA sequence: TGTGCCAGCTTAAACCTTCTGACAGGCGAATACACCTTC. Its protein is CASLNLLTGEYTF.

The J gene is TRBJ2-1, the V gene TRBV19, with 11 bases matching TRBD2. Germline values: CDR1 LNHDA, CDR2 SQIVND (reference sequence). The trim removed 3 bases at V and 5 bases at J, leaving 3 bases unmatched. The CDR3 is made up of 15 amino acids. CDR3 residues: CASSIVLAGDNEQFF. The CDR3, as DNA: TGTGCCAGTAGTATCGTACTAGCGGGAGACAATGAGCAGTTCTTC. Full variable domain (remainder filled in from reference TRBV19 and TRBJ2-1): DGGITQSPKYLFRKEGQNVTLSCEQNLNHDAMYWYRQDPGQGLRLIYYSQIVNDFQKGDIAEGYSVSREKKESFPLTVTSAQKNPTAFYLCASSIVLAGDNEQFFGPGTRLTVL.

The V gene is TRBV6-1, the J gene TRBJ2-7; 7 nucleotides agree with TRBD1. The CDR3 covers 13 residues. Looked up from germline, CDR1 is MNHNS and CDR2 is SASEGT. The J segment lost 5 bases and the V segment lost 1 base, leaving 2 bases of the junction unmatched. CDR3 in amino acids: CASSEVGGHEQYF. The CDR3, as DNA: TGTGCCAGCAGTGAAGTAGGGGGCCACGAGCAGTACTTC.

The chain employs TRBV24-1 and TRBJ2-5; weak D call: TRBD2 (6 bases). Trimming pared 4 bases from V and 4 bases from J, leaving 15 bases between. The germline gives CDR1 KGHDR, CDR2 SFDVKD. The CDR3 is made up of 15 amino acids. The CDR3 coding sequence is TGTGCCACCAGTGACCCTCGGCAGGGAGGAGAGACCCAGTACTTC. The encoded protein is CATSDPRQGGETQYF.

The V call is TRBV7-9, the J call TRBJ2-1; D call uncertain. Per the germline V gene, CDR1 is SEHNR and CDR2 is FQNEAQ (reference sequence). Trimming left V 2 bases short and J 4 bases short, with 6 bases between. The CDR3 has 13 residues. The CDR3 region is CASSLMAYNEQFF. In DNA form, the CDR3 reads TGTGCCAGCAGCTTAATGGCATACAATGAGCAGTTCTTC.

The chain joins TRBV20-1 to TRBJ2-7; possible D gene TRBD2, 6 bases. Germline V gives CDR1 DFQATT, CDR2 SNEGSKA (reference sequence). CDR3 size: 11 residues. The CDR3 DNA sequence: TGCTCCCGGGAGATTATGAACGAGCAGTACTTC. It is translated as CSREIMNEQYF.

This clone was observed a handful of times. This rearrangement joins TRBV12-3 or TRBV12-4 to TRBJ2-4; 7 nucleotides match TRBD1. Germline trimming cut 3 bases from V and 7 bases from J; bases unmatched to any gene: 3. CDR3 length: 13 residues. In DNA form, the CDR3 reads TGTGCCAGCAGTTTCGAGGACAGGAACATTCAGTACTTC. Translated: CASSFEDRNIQYF.

The chain combines TRBV10-3 with TRBJ2-5; D might be TRBD2 (6 bases). This CDR3 comprises 14 residues. Trimming took 8 bases from V and 5 from J, leaving 18 bases between them. Germline loops: CDR1 ENHRY, CDR2 SYGVKD. CDR3 nucleotides: TGTGCCATCGGGGGGATGACGGATGGGGAGACCCAGTACTTC. It codes for CAIGGMTDGETQYF.

The chain recombines TRBV27 with TRBJ1-2; 8 nucleotides align to TRBD1. Germline V lookup: CDR1 MNHEY, CDR2 SMNVEV (reference sequence). This CDR3 region has 15 residues. Losses at the gene ends were 4 bases for V and 8 bases for J; bases not matched to a gene: 12. The CDR3 sequence: CASSSVDRVRGGYTF. CDR3 DNA: TGTGCCAGCAGTTCTGTGGACAGGGTTCGAGGAGGCTACACCTTC.

V and J are TRBV24-1 and TRBJ1-5, with TRBD1 as a possible D gene (5 bases). This CDR3 is 13 amino acids long. Germline V gene sequence: CDR1 KGHDR, CDR2 SFDVKD. V was trimmed by 8 bases and J by 8 bases, leaving 15 bases between them. Here the CDR3 DNA reads TGTGCCACCACCCGAGACAGCTTGAAGCCCCAGCATTTT. Residues: CATTRDSLKPQHF.

The chain links TRBV10-3 to TRBJ2-5; 7 bases match TRBD1. V lost 2 bases and J lost 1; bases outside the gene matches: 7. The CDR3 is 16 amino acids. Germline values: CDR1 ENHRY, CDR2 SYGVKD. CDR3 loop: CAISEAQGVTQETQYF. The CDR3 DNA is TGTGCCATCAGTGAGGCCCAGGGGGTCACCCAAGAGACCCAGTACTTC.

The chain employs TRBV28 and TRBJ2-5; TRBD1 is a possible D gene (6 bases). The CDR3 extends over 15 amino acids. Trimming stripped 5 bases from V and 4 bases from J, with 17 bases between. Germline lookup yields CDR1 MDHEN and CDR2 SYDVKM. CDR3 loop: CASSVIKGVRETQYF. Here the CDR3 DNA reads TGTGCCAGCAGTGTCATAAAGGGGGTCCGAGAGACCCAGTACTTC.

The chain links TRBV7-6 to TRBJ2-6; D not resolved. Germline V gene sequence: CDR1 SGHVS, CDR2 FNYEAQ. The CDR3 totals 14 residues. V lost 1 base, J lost 1 base, and 2 bases lay in between. The CDR3 bases are TGTGCCAGCAGCTTAGTATCTGGGGCCAACGTCCTGACTTTC. Amino acid sequence: CASSLVSGANVLTF.

The V and J genes are TRBV14 and TRBJ1-1, with no clear D. The CDR3 runs 13 residues. Per the germline V gene, CDR1 is SGHDN and CDR2 is FVKESK. The V end lost 3 bases, the J end lost 4 bases, and 9 bases lay between the germline ends. The CDR3 region is CASSHYRSTEAFF. DNA for the CDR3: TGTGCCAGCAGCCATTATCGGAGCACTGAAGCTTTCTTT.

The chain joins TRBV6-5 to TRBJ1-1; D is possibly TRBD1 (6 bases). The V end lost 7 bases, the J end lost 2 bases, and 17 bases lay between the germline ends. This CDR3 has 15 amino acids. Germline V lookup: CDR1 MNHEY, CDR2 SVGAGI. The CDR3 nucleotides are TGTGCCAGCACGCCATATCCGACAGGCAACACTGAAGCTTTCTTT. This sequence encodes CASTPYPTGNTEAFF.

This clone appeared once. J is TRBJ1-5 and V is TRBV27; D perhaps matches TRBD1 (5 bases). Trimming left V 5 bases short and J 6 bases short, with 17 bases between. Per germline, CDR1 MNHEY and CDR2 SMNVEV (reference sequence). The CDR3 has 15 residues. CDR3 in DNA: TGTGCCAGCAGTCCATTTCAGGGTATGGGTCAGCCCCAGCATTTT. This encodes CASSPFQGMGQPQHF.

J is TRBJ1-1 and V is TRBV6-2 or TRBV6-3; D gene ambiguous. Germline V gives CDR1 MNHEY, CDR2 SVGEGT. V lost 0 bases, J lost 1 base, and 9 bases lay in between. CDR3 length: 15 amino acids. The CDR3 nucleotides read TGTGCCAGCAGTTACTCGCCGGGGAGGAACACTGAAGCTTTCTTT. As protein: CASSYSPGRNTEAFF.